The 3 T cell receptor beta chains in this list originate from one sample, sequenced in a study of blood T cell repertoires in COVID-19. Clones were read by immunoSEQ multiplex PCR, and TCRdb kept only the in-frame ones, dropping some. This table holds roughly 12,000 clones, about nine tenths found once. The sequenced sample was peripheral blood. The source of these receptors is a woman in her 70s with active COVID-19.

This chain uses TRBV6-2 or TRBV6-3 with TRBJ2-1; 8 bases agree with TRBD1. With 5 bases clipped from V and 4 bases from J, the junction kept 7 bases outside the gene matches. CDR1 is MNHEY, CDR2 SVGEGT, per germline. The CDR3 sequence is 15 residues long. This chain's CDR3 is CASSQDRGVYNEQFF. CDR3 coding DNA: TGTGCCAGCAGTCAAGACAGGGGAGTGTACAATGAGCAGTTCTTC.

The rearrangement links TRBV28 to TRBJ2-5; D is possibly TRBD2 (7 bases). V lost 7 bases to trimming and J lost 3 bases, with 12 bases between them. CDR1 is MDHEN and CDR2 is SYDVKM in the germline V gene. The CDR3 consists of 13 residues. This CDR3 reads CASTRGGEETQYF. The CDR3 DNA follows: TGTGCCAGCACGCGAGGGGGGGAAGAGACCCAGTACTTC.

V and J are TRBV6-4 and TRBJ2-5; D possibly corresponds to TRBD1 (6 bases). Per germline, CDR1 MRHNA and CDR2 SNTAGT. The CDR3 sequence is 14 residues long. V dropped 0 bases and J dropped 5 bases, with 10 bases sitting between them. This CDR3 is CASSDSGAGETQYF. The CDR3 DNA reads TGTGCCAGCAGTGACTCGGGGGCCGGGGAGACCCAGTACTTC.